This TCR beta chain came from a study of CD8+ T cells in alopecia areata. The sample's treatment: oral pan-JAK inhibitor, 5-10 mg twice daily. In alopecia areata patients, both lesional scalp punch biopsies and peripheral blood were collected. It was cDNA, reverse transcribed from extracted RNA, that served as the sequencing template. Profiled with immunoSEQ multiplex PCR; TCRdb holds only in-frame clones, not every one. The sample holds some 100,000 clones, roughly 56% seen once. The CDR3 runs 15 residues. CDR1 SGHDT and CDR2 YYEEEE come from the germline V gene. After removal of 2 bases from V and 2 bases from J, the junction contained 7 bases not matched to a gene.

The source is a human donor with alopecia areata. The V and J genes are TRBV5-6 and TRBJ2-7; TRBD1 aligns across 7 bases. Sequencing was performed on CD8+ T cells sorted from blood, taken between weeks 55 and 70, from a patient treated with tofacitinib. DNA of the CDR3: TGTGCCAGCAGCTTTGGGACAGCTTCTACCTACGAGCAGTACTTC. This sequence encodes CASSFGTASTYEQYF. The full variable domain, its missing parts supplied by reference TRBV5-6 and TRBJ2-7, is DAGVTQSPTHLIKTRGQQVTLRCSPKSGHDTVSWYQQALGQGPQFIFQYYEEEERQRGNFPDRFSGHQFPNYSSELNVNALLLGDSALYLCASSFGTASTYEQYFGPGTRLTVT.